These 28 T cell receptor beta chains were sequenced from one sample in a study of T cells in Graves' hyperthyroidism and ophthalmopathy. The CDR3 regions of TCR beta were amplified from RNA transcripts. The HTBI set primed first-round TCR CDR3 RT-PCR. A single record per CDR3 protein comes from TCRdb applying MiXCR to the multiplex PCR reads. The sample has around 600,000 distinct CDR3 sequences, roughly 45% seen once. Material: peripheral blood or thyroid tissue (not recorded which). All receptors come from an adult man with Graves' disease, either hyperthyroidism or ophthalmopathy (not recorded which).

This clonotype appeared many times. The chain joins TRBV7-8 to TRBJ1-2, with 8 bases that match TRBD1. CDR1 and CDR2 from the germline V gene are SGHVS and FQNEAQ. The CDR3 has 13 amino acids. V gave up 5 bases and J gave up 7 bases; unmatched junction bases: 6. CDR3 sequence (DNA): TGTGCCAGCAGCCCGGACAGGGCCCGTGGCTACACCTTC. It translates to CASSPDRARGYTF.

There are many counts of this clonotype. V usage is TRBV11-2 and J usage is TRBJ2-7, with 8 nucleotides matching TRBD1. There are 13 residues in the CDR3. In germline, CDR1 is SGHAT, CDR2 FQNNGV. V lost 5 bases to trimming and J lost 5 bases; unmatched junction nucleotides: 5. This chain's CDR3 is CASSPDRGHEQYF. For the CDR3, the DNA is TGTGCCAGCAGCCCAGACAGGGGCCACGAGCAGTACTTC.

The genes are TRBV20-1 and TRBJ2-7; D might be TRBD1 (7 bases). Trimming took 1 base from V and 0 from J, leaving 16 bases between them. The CDR3 is 16 residues long. Germline V gives CDR1 DFQATT, CDR2 SNEGSKA (reference sequence). In DNA, the CDR3 is TGCAGTGCTAGAGTGCGGGGCAGGGGGTACTCCTACGAGCAGTACTTC. Translating it yields CSARVRGRGYSYEQYF.

The gene calls are TRBV7-7 and TRBJ2-7, with 11 bases aligning to TRBD1. V lost 7 bases, J lost 3 bases, and 17 bases stayed unmatched. The germline V gene encodes CDR1 SSHAT and CDR2 FNYEAQ (reference sequence). CDR3 length equals 18 residues. CDR3 sequence (DNA): TGTGCCAGCACCGACCCCTACGGGACAGGGGGAAGCCACTACGAGCAGTACTTC. This translates into CASTDPYGTGGSHYEQYF.

The CDR3 protein is CASSRGVYQPQHF. DNA for the CDR3: TGTGCCAGCAGCCGCGGGGTCTATCAGCCCCAGCATTTT. The V and J genes are TRBV7-4 and TRBJ1-5; no firm D call. The germline gives CDR1 SGHVT, CDR2 SQSDAQ. V lost 5 bases, J lost 5 bases, and 10 bases lay in between. The CDR3 consists of 13 residues. Filled out from reference TRBV7-4 and TRBJ1-5, the complete variable domain reads GAGVSQSPRYKVAKRGRDVALRCDSISGHVTLYWYRQTLGQGSEVLTYSQSDAQRDKSGRPSGRFSAERPERSVSTLKIQRTEQGDSAVYLCASSRGVYQPQHFGDGTRLSIL.

This chain connects TRBV7-6 to TRBJ2-7; 12 bases are shared with TRBD2. With 5 bases clipped from V and 0 bases from J, the junction kept 5 bases outside the gene matches. Germline V gene sequence: CDR1 SGHVS, CDR2 FNYEAQ. The CDR3 is 16 amino acids. The CDR3 DNA reads TGTGCCAGCAGCCCCGGACTAGCGGGGTACTCCTACGAGCAGTACTTC. Translating it yields CASSPGLAGYSYEQYF.

CDR3 sequence (DNA): TGTGCCAGCAGAGGGACTAGCGCGAAAGAGACCCAGTACTTC. This gives the protein CASRGTSAKETQYF. The chain combines TRBV6-5 with TRBJ2-5; 10 positions match TRBD2. V lost 6 bases and J lost 3; bases outside the gene matches: 4. CDR1 MNHEY and CDR2 SVGAGI come from the germline V gene. The CDR3 has 14 residues.

This clonotype was found a few times. This chain connects TRBV27 to TRBJ1-6; D may be TRBD1 (6 bases). This CDR3 region has 15 residues. V was clipped by 0 bases and J by 10 bases, with 13 bases between them. Germline assignment: CDR1 MNHEY and CDR2 SMNVEV (reference sequence). CDR3: CASSLSPQGRSPLHF. CDR3 nucleotide sequence: TGTGCCAGCAGTTTATCCCCACAGGGTCGGTCACCCCTCCACTTT.

In this sample, this clonotype turned up a few times. V is TRBV6-5 and J is TRBJ1-5; D gene uncertain. The CDR3 spans 13 residues. Germline loops: CDR1 MNHEY, CDR2 SVGAGI. Trimming took off 6 bases at V and 0 bases at J, with 6 bases between the two ends. This CDR3 is CASRAVSNQPQHF. The CDR3 DNA is TGTGCCAGCAGGGCAGTTAGCAATCAGCCCCAGCATTTT.

V and J are TRBV9 and TRBJ2-7; TRBD2 might be the D (6 bases). The CDR3 has 14 residues. V was trimmed by 4 bases and J by 0 bases, leaving 11 bases between them. Germline-derived CDR1 and CDR2 are SGDLS and YYNGEE. The CDR3 region has the DNA TGTGCCAGCAGCCAGGGACTGAACTCCTACGAGCAGTACTTC. Translation gives CASSQGLNSYEQYF.

Notes on this clonotype: This may arise from a read error, as a much more abundant clone is one base away. The chain combines TRBV27 with TRBJ1-2, with D maybe TRBD1 (5 bases). Germline CDR1 reads MNHEY; CDR2 reads SMNVEV (reference sequence). V lost 5 bases and J 3 bases, leaving 13 bases between the germline ends. This CDR3 has 14 residues. CDR3 coding DNA: TGTGCCAGCAGTACCGCGGGACGGGACTATGGCTACACCTTC. This encodes CASSTAGRDYGYTF.

In its sample, this clonotype was seen a few times. This chain links TRBV7-9 with TRBJ1-2; the D gene is possibly TRBD1 (5 bases). The germline V gene has CDR1 SEHNR and CDR2 FQNEAQ (reference sequence). The CDR3 has 18 amino acids. V shed 5 bases and J shed 1 base, with 23 bases lying between them. The CDR3 protein is CASSPGPLQAIYNYGYTF. The CDR3 nucleotides are TGTGCCAGCAGCCCCGGTCCCTTACAGGCGATTTATAACTATGGCTACACCTTC.

The chain recombines TRBV19 with TRBJ1-6; 12 bases agree with TRBD1. The CDR3 is 17 residues long. In germline, CDR1 is LNHDA, CDR2 SQIVND (reference sequence). V shed 2 bases, J shed 9 bases, and the junction held 8 bases outside the gene matches. CDR3 protein: CASSIQPGQGAGSPLHF. As DNA, the CDR3 is TGTGCCAGTAGTATACAGCCGGGACAGGGGGCCGGTTCACCCCTCCACTTT.

Many counts were recorded for this clonotype. The J gene is TRBJ2-7, the V gene TRBV7-9, with 8 bases lining up with TRBD2. Germline V gene data show CDR1 as SEHNR and CDR2 as FQNEAQ (reference sequence). The CDR3 is 10 amino acids. This CDR3 reads CAAGAYEQYF. The CDR3 DNA is TGTGCAGCGGGGGCCTACGAGCAGTACTTC.

This clonotype was found a few times. V and J are TRBV12-3 or TRBV12-4 and TRBJ1-5; 8 nucleotides line up with TRBD1. CDR3 length: 16 residues. With 5 bases clipped from V and 6 bases from J, the junction kept 12 bases outside the gene matches. DNA of the CDR3: TGTGCCAGCAGTAACGGCGACAGGGGCGGCCTTCAGCCCCAGCATTTT. It translates to CASSNGDRGGLQPQHF.

The rearrangement uses TRBV19 and TRBJ1-6, with a weak D call TRBD1 (5 bases). The germline CDR1 and CDR2 sequences are LNHDA and SQIVND (reference sequence). Trimming pared 6 bases from V and 2 bases from J, leaving 14 bases between. The CDR3 sequence is 16 residues long. The CDR3 protein is CASSSGAATYNSPLHF. The CDR3 DNA sequence: TGTGCCAGTAGCTCCGGGGCGGCCACCTATAATTCACCCCTCCACTTT.

This clonotype turned up a few times. This sequence joins TRBV9 and TRBJ1-1; tentative D call: TRBD1 (5 bases). The CDR3 covers 16 residues. V lost 3 bases and J 1 base, leaving 16 bases between the germline ends. Germline CDR1 and CDR2: SGDLS and YYNGEE. CDR3 coding DNA: TGTGCCAGCAGCGCACAGGTGAGGGACTCGAACACTGAAGCTTTCTTT. Protein sequence: CASSAQVRDSNTEAFF. Full variable domain (rest looked up from reference TRBV9 and TRBJ1-1): DSGVTQTPKHLITATGQRVTLRCSPRSGDLSVYWYQQSLDQGLQFLIQYYNGEERAKGNILERFSAQQFPDLHSELNLSSLELGDSALYFCASSAQVRDSNTEAFFGQGTRLTVV.

The sample holds many counts of this clonotype. The chain joins TRBV2 to TRBJ2-7; no clear D gene. Trimming removed 3 bases at V and 9 bases at J, with 15 bases between. The germline V gene encodes CDR1 SNHLY and CDR2 FYNNEI. The CDR3 has 13 residues. CDR3 nucleotide sequence: TGTGCCAGCAGTGATGGCCGTGAGTTGGGGCAGTACTTC. Encoded protein: CASSDGRELGQYF.

The chain links TRBV14 to TRBJ1-4, with unresolved D. Germline lookup yields CDR1 SGHDN and CDR2 FVKESK. The CDR3 covers 15 residues. The V end was cut by 0 bases, the J end by 6 bases, with 11 bases between. In DNA, the CDR3 is TGTGCCAGCAGCCAAGATTGGAAGACTGATGAAAAACTGTTTTTT. It is translated as CASSQDWKTDEKLFF.

This clonotype has ten or more counts. V usage is TRBV9 and J usage is TRBJ1-2; possible D gene TRBD1, 5 bases. V gave up 7 bases and J gave up 8 bases, with 18 bases separating them. Germline assignment: CDR1 SGDLS and CDR2 YYNGEE. This CDR3 has 13 amino acids. The DNA for the CDR3 is TGTGCCAGCGGGGGGAGAGGAATACGAGGCTACACCTTC. Amino acid sequence: CASGGRGIRGYTF. The full variable domain, rest sourced from reference TRBV9 and TRBJ1-2, is DSGVTQTPKHLITATGQRVTLRCSPRSGDLSVYWYQQSLDQGLQFLIQYYNGEERAKGNILERFSAQQFPDLHSELNLSSLELGDSALYFCASGGRGIRGYTFGSGTRLTVV.

This clonotype was picked up a small number of times. The chain carries TRBV4-1 and TRBJ2-5; D gene ambiguous. The V gene lost 1 base and the J gene lost 2 bases, with 11 bases spanning the gap. Per germline, CDR1 MGHRA and CDR2 YSYEKL. The CDR3 length is 15 residues. The CDR3 loop reads CASSQGAGPQETQYF. The DNA for the CDR3 is TGCGCCAGCAGCCAAGGCGCAGGCCCTCAAGAGACCCAGTACTTC.

This clonotype was picked up many times. The chain recombines TRBV7-8 with TRBJ2-7; D unclear. The V gene lost 5 bases and the J gene lost 1 base, with 12 bases spanning the gap. Looked up from germline, CDR1 is SGHVS and CDR2 is FQNEAQ. This CDR3 has 14 residues. CDR3 DNA: TGTGCCAGCAGCCCAAGACACCGATCCTACGAGCAGTACTTC. Its translation: CASSPRHRSYEQYF.

V and J are TRBV25-1 and TRBJ1-6, with D perhaps matching TRBD1 (6 bases). The CDR3 contains 14 residues. Germline CDR1 is MGHDK and CDR2 is SYGVNS. V shed 4 bases and J shed 10 bases, with 14 bases lying between them. CDR3 protein: CASSATGQGSPLHF. Here the CDR3 DNA reads TGTGCCAGCAGTGCTACAGGGCAGGGGTCACCCCTCCACTTT. Full variable domain (missing parts from reference TRBV25-1 and TRBJ1-6): EADIYQTPRYLVIGTGKKITLECSQTMGHDKMYWYQQDPGMELHLIHYSYGVNSTEKGDLSSESTVSRIRTEHFPLTLESARPSHTSQYLCASSATGQGSPLHFGNGTRLTVT.

This clonotype was seen more than once but under ten times. J is TRBJ1-2 and V is TRBV5-5; 9 nucleotides align to TRBD1. Trimming cost V 0 bases and J 7 bases; bases outside gene matches: 7. The CDR3 length is 15 residues. Germline V gene lookup returns CDR1 SGHKS and CDR2 YYEKEE (reference sequence). The CDR3 nucleotides are TGTGCCAGCAGCTTGGCTCCGGACAGGGGAGCTGGCTACACCTTC. Encoded protein: CASSLAPDRGAGYTF. The whole variable domain, remainder taken from reference TRBV5-5 and TRBJ1-2, is DAGVTQSPTHLIKTRGQQVTLRCSPISGHKSVSWYQQVLGQGPQFIFQYYEKEERGRGNFPDRFSARQFPNYSSELNVNALLLGDSALYLCASSLAPDRGAGYTFGSGTRLTVV.

In the case of this clonotype: A much larger clone is a single base away; this may be a read error. V is TRBV5-1 and J is TRBJ2-7; D ambiguous. This CDR3 contains 11 residues. Germline CDR1 is SGHRS and CDR2 is YFSETQ. CDR3 protein: CASSANDELYF. CDR3 nucleotide sequence: TGCGCCAGCAGCGCTAACGACGAGCTGTACTTC.

This clonotype was seen a single time. This chain joins TRBV20-1 and TRBJ1-4; D is uncertain. The V gene's germline CDR1 is DFQATT and CDR2 SNEGSKA (reference sequence). This CDR3 is built from 11 residues. The CDR3 is CSSSTNEKLFF. The CDR3 nucleotides are TGCAGCTCGTCAACTAATGAAAAACTGTTTTTT.

This clonotype was picked up many times. Germline is not matched at one junction end, which may reflect a read error. The genes are TRBV5-1 and TRBJ1-1; D perhaps matches TRBD1 (5 bases). The length of the CDR3 is 13 residues. Germline V gives CDR1 SGHRS, CDR2 YFSETQ. The CDR3 loop is CASSLGVGTEAFF. CDR3 bases: TGTGCCAGCAGCTTAGGGGTGGGGACTGAAGCTTTCTTT.

This clonotype showed up just once. J is TRBJ2-7 and V is TRBV7-8, with D tentatively TRBD2 (6 bases). This CDR3 contains 16 residues. The ends were cut back, 5 bases at V and 1 base at J, with 18 bases in the middle. Germline V lookup: CDR1 SGHVS, CDR2 FQNEAQ. The CDR3 reads CASSRSRDGSSYEQYF. CDR3 bases: TGTGCCAGCAGCCGATCCAGGGACGGGAGTTCCTACGAGCAGTACTTC.